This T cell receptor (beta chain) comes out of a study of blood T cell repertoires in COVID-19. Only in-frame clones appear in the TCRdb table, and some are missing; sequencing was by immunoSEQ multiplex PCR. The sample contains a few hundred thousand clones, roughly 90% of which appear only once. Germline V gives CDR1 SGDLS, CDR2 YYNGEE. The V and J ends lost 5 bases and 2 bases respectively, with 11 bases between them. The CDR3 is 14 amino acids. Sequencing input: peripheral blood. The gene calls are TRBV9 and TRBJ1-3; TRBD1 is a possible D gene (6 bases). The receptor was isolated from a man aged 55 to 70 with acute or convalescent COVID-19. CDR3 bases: TGTGCCAGCAGTGCGACAGGTACTGGAAACACCATATATTTT. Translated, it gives CASSATGTGNTIYF.